This is a list of T cell receptor beta chains from one sample in a study of blood T cell repertoires in COVID-19. Assay used: immunoSEQ multiplex PCR; TCRdb lists only in-frame clones, some missing. The sample includes approximately 320,000 clones, roughly 90% of them seen just once. The sequenced material came from PBMCs or T cells enriched from blood (not recorded which). These receptors were obtained from a man aged 60 to 75 who had recovered from COVID-19. The CDR3 runs from the conserved cysteine through the conserved F or W. A D gene is named only where the DNA matches it firmly. Not every row has a clone size; where given, it reads once, few, many or a size class.

NA,15,TRBV10-2,TRBJ1-5,NA,TGCGCCAGCAGTGAGTCAGGAGACCAAGATCAGCCCCAGCATTTT,CASSESGDQDQPQHF
NA,13,TRBV30,TRBJ2-5,NA,TGTGCCTTTTCGACGGGAATCCAAGAGACCCAGTACTTC,CAFSTGIQETQYF
NA,16,TRBV7-8,TRBJ1-5,TRBD1,TGTGCCAGCAGCTATGGGACAGGGCATAGCAATCAGCCCCAGCATTTT,CASSYGTGHSNQPQHF
NA,14,TRBV6-5,TRBJ1-2,NA,TGTGCCAGCGAAAGACAGGCCCCCGAGCATGGCTACACCTTC,CASERQAPEHGYTF
NA,16,TRBV11-2,TRBJ2-3,TRBD2,TGTGCCAGCAGCTTGGTAGCGGGAGGGTACACAGATACGCAGTATTTT,CASSLVAGGYTDTQYF
NA,14,TRBV24-1,TRBJ2-3,NA,TGTGCCACCTGGAGCGGAGTCGGGACAGATACGCAGTATTTT,CATWSGVGTDTQYF
few,13,TRBV7-9,TRBJ1-2,NA,TGTGCCAGCAGTCGGACAGCAGACTATGGCTACACCTTC,CASSRTADYGYTF
few,17,TRBV10-3,TRBJ1-2,TRBD1,TGTGCCATCAGTGAGTTGTGGGACAGGGATTCGAACTATGGCTACACCTTC,CAISELWDRDSNYGYTF
once,14,TRBV15,TRBJ2-1,TRBD2,TGTGCCACCAGGGAGCGGGAGGGCTACAATGAGCAGTTCTTC,CATREREGYNEQFF
NA,14,TRBV6-5,TRBJ1-5,TRBD1,TGTGCCAGCCAGCGAACACAGGGGAATCAGCCCCAGCATTTT,CASQRTQGNQPQHF
few,17,TRBV4-3,TRBJ1-2,NA,TGCGCCAGCAGCCAAGTGGAGTTCGGTCCAGGGAGGCGTGGCTACACCTTC,CASSQVEFGPGRRGYTF
NA,16,TRBV28,TRBJ2-3,TRBD2,TGTGCCAGCAGTCCACCCCCGGGAGGTGGCACAGATACGCAGTATTTT,CASSPPPGGGTDTQYF
NA,15,TRBV5-5,TRBJ1-6,NA,TGTGCCAGCAGGAACATACAGGAAGACAACTCACCCCTCCACTTT,CASRNIQEDNSPLHF
NA,13,TRBV10-3,TRBJ2-1,NA,TGTGCCATCAGTGTGCGACTAGACAATGAGCAGTTCTTC,CAISVRLDNEQFF
NA,17,TRBV7-2,TRBJ1-5,TRBD1,TGTGCCAGCAGCTCGACGATGGACAGGGATAGAGGTCAGCCCCAGCATTTT,CASSSTMDRDRGQPQHF
NA,17,TRBV4-1,TRBJ2-5,TRBD1,TGCGCCAGCAGCCTATACCCCCCGGGACAGAACCAAGAGACCCAGTACTTC,CASSLYPPGQNQETQYF
NA,13,TRBV6-1,TRBJ2-1,NA,TGTGCCAGCAGTGAACAGGCAAACTCGCCGCAGTTCTTC,CASSEQANSPQFF
few,14,TRBV7-9,TRBJ2-7,NA,TGTGCCAGCAGCGCGGGTATATCCTCCTACGAGCAGTACTTC,CASSAGISSYEQYF
once,13,TRBV25-1,TRBJ2-2,NA,TGTGCCAGCAGTGAACCGGGGGCCGGGGAGCTGTTTTTT,CASSEPGAGELFF
NA,14,TRBV5-1,TRBJ2-3,NA,TGCGCCAGCAGCCCGAATACAGGGCCAGATACGCAGTATTTT,CASSPNTGPDTQYF
once,14,TRBV9,TRBJ1-4,NA,TGTGCCAGCAGCGTAGAGGGGTCTAATGAAAAACTGTTTTTT,CASSVEGSNEKLFF
NA,19,TRBV19,TRBJ2-2,TRBD2,TGTGCCAGTAGTAGACGGACTAGCGGGGGGGCGTGGAACACCGGGGAGCTGTTTTTT,CASSRRTSGGAWNTGELFF
NA,12,TRBV19,TRBJ2-7,TRBD1,TGTGCCAGTTGGACAGGACGAAAAGAGCAGTACTTC,CASWTGRKEQYF
NA,14,TRBV6-5,TRBJ1-5,TRBD1,TGTGCCAGCAGCTCGGGACAGACCAATCAGCCCCAGCATTTT,CASSSGQTNQPQHF
NA,14,TRBV4-1,TRBJ2-1,TRBD2,TGCGCCAGCAGCTCTTCCTGGACTAGCGGGGGGCAGTTCTTC,CASSSSWTSGGQFF
NA,14,TRBV19,TRBJ2-3,NA,TGTGCCAGTAGTATTTCTAAGCACACAGATACGCAGTATTTT,CASSISKHTDTQYF
few,14,TRBV30,TRBJ2-5,TRBD1,TGTGCCTGGGGGACAGGGTTGTCTGTAGAGACCCAGTACTTC,CAWGTGLSVETQYF
NA,15,TRBV6-1,TRBJ1-4,TRBD1,TGTGCCAGCAGTGAATATACAGGGGTAGGAGAAAAACTGTTTTTT,CASSEYTGVGEKLFF
NA,16,TRBV4-2,TRBJ2-5,TRBD2,TGTGCCAGCAGCCAAGATGCATTCTTTGGGAGGGAAGCCCAGTACTTC,CASSQDAFFGREAQYF
NA,14,TRBV11-3,TRBJ1-2,NA,TGTGCCAGCAGCCAATGGACAGATAACTATGGCTACACCTTC,CASSQWTDNYGYTF
NA,14,TRBV20-1,TRBJ2-1,TRBD2,TGCAGTGCTAGTCAGTCTAGCGGGGGGAATGAGCAGTTCTTC,CSASQSSGGNEQFF
NA,17,TRBV18,TRBJ1-2,TRBD1,TGTGCCAGCTCACCCGCTCCCGGGACAGACAACTTCTATGGCTACACCTTC,CASSPAPGTDNFYGYTF
NA,14,TRBV2,TRBJ1-3,NA,TGTGCCAGCAGCGAAAGAGGTTTTGGAAACACCATATATTTT,CASSERGFGNTIYF
NA,17,TRBV19,TRBJ2-1,TRBD2,TGTGCCAGTAGTACTCGTAGCGGGAGGAGCTCCTACAATGAGCAGTTCTTC,CASSTRSGRSSYNEQFF
NA,13,TRBV27,TRBJ1-1,NA,TGTGCCAGCCGTGGTCAGTCAAACCGGGGAGCTTTCTTT,CASRGQSNRGAFF
NA,16,TRBV7-3,TRBJ1-6,NA,TGTGCCAGCAGCTTAAATGGCAGGGGAGTAAGCTCACCCCTCCACTTT,CASSLNGRGVSSPLHF
NA,13,TRBV12-3/TRBV12-4,TRBJ2-7,NA,TGTGCCAGCAGTTTTGGCAGAACCTACGAGCAGTACTTC,CASSFGRTYEQYF
once,14,TRBV5-1,TRBJ2-1,NA,TGCGCCAGCAGCGACCCCAGAGGAGGCAATGAGCAGTTCTTC,CASSDPRGGNEQFF
NA,13,TRBV2,TRBJ2-5,TRBD1,TGTGCCAGCAGGGCTACAGGGGCAGAGACCCAGTACTTC,CASRATGAETQYF
once,16,TRBV11-2,TRBJ1-2,TRBD1,TGTGCCAGCAGCGTAAACCAGGGACAGGGTTACTATGGCTACACCTTC,CASSVNQGQGYYGYTF
NA,15,TRBV4-1,TRBJ2-7,NA,TGCGCCAGCAGACGCACTTTTGACAACACAGTGGAGCAGTACTTC,CASRRTFDNTVEQYF
NA,15,TRBV30,TRBJ2-3,TRBD2,TGTGCCTGGAGTGGAGGACTAGCGGGCACAGATACGCAGTATTTT,CAWSGGLAGTDTQYF